These 30 T cell receptor beta chains were all obtained from the same sample, sequenced in a study of cytomegalovirus exposure and HLA in healthy donors. 60 Vbeta and 13 Jbeta primers were used in PCR. Profiling relied on immunoSEQ multiplex PCR, and the TCRdb table lists in-frame clones only, not all of them. Of approximately 170,000 clones in the sample, about 75% were seen once. The specimen sequenced was PBMCs. The receptors here all came from a man aged 18 to 35 in good health and CMV-seropositive.

This chain connects TRBV29-1 to TRBJ1-2, with D unresolved. Germline-derived CDR1 and CDR2 are SQVTM and ANQGSEA. The V end lost 1 base, the J end lost 5 bases, and 11 bases lay between the germline ends. CDR3 length: 13 amino acids. CDR3 protein: CSVEGSSGYGYTF. For the CDR3, the DNA is TGCAGCGTTGAAGGATCCAGCGGGTATGGCTACACCTTC.

The sample holds a few counts of this clone. V usage is TRBV9 and J usage is TRBJ2-3, with 8 bases fitting TRBD1. CDR3 size: 15 residues. After removal of 4 bases from V and 1 base from J, the junction contained 5 bases not matched to a gene. CDR1 and CDR2 (germline): SGDLS, YYNGEE. This CDR3 is CASSPRTGRTDTQYF. The CDR3 bases are TGTGCCAGCAGCCCTCGGACAGGGCGCACAGATACGCAGTATTTT.

The V and J genes are TRBV7-9 and TRBJ2-1, with 11 nucleotides matching TRBD2. The V gene's germline CDR1 is SEHNR and CDR2 FQNEAQ (reference sequence). This CDR3 comprises 16 residues. The V segment lost 5 bases and the J segment 4 bases; nucleotides outside the gene matches: 7. CDR3 amino acids: CASSAPGTSGYNEQFF. CDR3 DNA: TGTGCCAGCAGCGCACCCGGGACTAGCGGTTACAATGAGCAGTTCTTC. Full variable domain (remainder filled in from reference TRBV7-9 and TRBJ2-1): DTGVSQNPRHKITKRGQNVTFRCDPISEHNRLYWYRQTLGQGPEFLTYFQNEAQLEKSRLLSDRFSAERPKGSFSTLEIQRTEQGDSAMYLCASSAPGTSGYNEQFFGPGTRLTVL.

This rearrangement joins TRBV5-1 to TRBJ2-3, with D hard to call. The CDR3 is 16 residues long. Germline values: CDR1 SGHRS, CDR2 YFSETQ. The V and J ends lost 0 bases and 5 bases respectively, with 16 bases between them. CDR3 sequence reads: CASSLEMTGGGDTQYF. The CDR3 region has the DNA TGCGCCAGCAGCTTGGAAATGACTGGCGGTGGAGATACGCAGTATTTT.

V usage is TRBV10-1 and J usage is TRBJ2-6, with D tentatively TRBD1 (7 bases). The CDR3 sequence is 15 residues long. V was pared by 9 bases and J by 0 bases, with 12 bases between. Germline CDR1 reads WNHNN; CDR2 reads SYGVQD (reference sequence). CDR3 amino acids: CARWGDSSGANVLTF. Here the CDR3 DNA reads TGCGCCAGATGGGGGGACAGCTCTGGGGCCAACGTCCTGACTTTC.

The chain uses TRBV10-2 and TRBJ1-2, with D uncertain. Germline CDR1 WSHSY, CDR2 SAAADI. The CDR3 is 14 residues long. With 5 bases removed from V and 1 base from J, the gap between germline ends came to 11 bases. The CDR3 DNA reads as TGCGCCAGCAGTCCCGGGGAAGGTAACTATGGCTACACCTTC. Protein sequence: CASSPGEGNYGYTF.

This clone was observed a few times. V gene TRBV5-1 combines with J gene TRBJ1-3, with 7 bases matching TRBD1. From germline, CDR1 is SGHRS and CDR2 YFSETQ. This CDR3 region has 15 residues. Trimming at V came to 4 bases and at J to 3 bases, leaving 7 bases not matched to a gene. CDR3 DNA: TGCGCCAGCAGCCCAAACAGGGGAGGTGGAAACACCATATATTTT. This encodes CASSPNRGGGNTIYF.

The J gene is TRBJ2-7, the V gene TRBV28, with 10 positions matching TRBD1. V lost 7 bases, J lost 1 base, and 4 bases stayed unmatched. This CDR3 contains 14 residues. Germline V gives CDR1 MDHEN, CDR2 SYDVKM. CDR3 in amino acids: CASNSGQGSYEQYV. The CDR3 DNA sequence: TGTGCCAGCAATTCGGGACAGGGGTCCTACGAGCAGTACGTC.

The V gene is TRBV7-6, the J gene TRBJ2-1, with TRBD2 matching 11 bases. J was trimmed by 10 bases and V by 2 bases; bases with no gene match: 7. The CDR3 is 15 amino acids. CDR1 and CDR2 from the germline V gene are SGHVS and FNYEAQ. The CDR3 region has the DNA TGTGCCAGCAGCTTAAGGTCTCTAGCGGGAGGAGAGCAGTTCTTC. Its protein is CASSLRSLAGGEQFF.

The chain recombines TRBV6-1 with TRBJ2-4, with unresolved D. CDR1 is MNHNS and CDR2 is SASEGT in the germline V gene. Trimming took off 4 bases at V and 3 bases at J, with 16 bases between the two ends. The CDR3 sequence is 16 residues long. CDR3 residues: CASSVDSAPGKNIQYF. The CDR3 DNA reads TGTGCCAGCAGTGTTGACTCGGCGCCTGGCAAAAACATTCAGTACTTC.

To note about this clone: Distinct nucleotide sequences in the sample also encode this CDR3. The CDR3 nucleotides read TGTGCCAGTAGTGTGACTAGCGGGGCCTACAATGAGCAGTTCTTC. Its protein product is CASSVTSGAYNEQFF. The chain carries TRBV19 and TRBJ2-1; 11 bases line up with TRBD2. J was trimmed by 2 bases and V by 5 bases; bases with no gene match: 2. Germline lookup yields CDR1 LNHDA and CDR2 SQIVND (reference sequence). This CDR3 is 15 amino acids long.

This chain links TRBV6-5 with TRBJ1-1, with TRBD1 matching 8 bases. Trimming removed 10 bases from V and 5 bases from J; junction bases left unmatched: 9. Looked up from germline, CDR1 is MNHEY and CDR2 is SVGAGI. The CDR3 has 13 amino acids. The DNA for the CDR3 is TGTGCCACTGCCCAGGGGGCGCGTACTGAAGCTTTCTTT. Protein sequence: CATAQGARTEAFF.

The table lists this clone with a few counts. This chain joins TRBV7-2 and TRBJ2-6; perhaps TRBD1 as D (6 bases). V was pared by 3 bases and J by 3 bases, with 12 bases between. Germline V CDR1 and CDR2: SGHTA, FQGNSA. This CDR3 is built from 16 residues. In nucleotides, the CDR3 is TGTGCCAGCAGCTTGTACAGGGCGGGTGGGGCCAACGTCCTGACTTTC. This encodes CASSLYRAGGANVLTF.

J is TRBJ2-7 and V is TRBV5-8; 7 bases line up with TRBD2. Germline values: CDR1 SGHTS, CDR2 YDEGEE. The CDR3 is made up of 15 amino acids. J was trimmed by 7 bases and V by 4 bases; bases with no gene match: 14. In DNA, the CDR3 is TGTGCCAGCAGCCAAGGGCGGGCGGGAGTGGTGGAGCAGTACGTC. Its translation: CASSQGRAGVVEQYV.

The chain links TRBV27 to TRBJ1-5; the D gene is possibly TRBD1 (6 bases). Germline V CDR1 and CDR2: MNHEY, SMNVEV (reference sequence). The CDR3 length is 18 residues. V gave up 2 bases and J gave up 2 bases, with 19 bases separating them. The CDR3 bases are TGTGCCAGCAGTTTAACCCCTGTCAGGGGCGAGGGCAATCAGCCCCAGCATTTT. Translated, it gives CASSLTPVRGEGNQPQHF.

The count of this clone is one. CDR3 nucleotides: TGCGCCAGCAGCCCCACGGTGAGGTTAGCGGGGGGGACCACAGATACGCAGTATTTT. It is translated as CASSPTVRLAGGTTDTQYF. The chain couples TRBV4-1 to TRBJ2-3; 11 bases agree with TRBD2. Germline lookup yields CDR1 MGHRA and CDR2 YSYEKL. Trimming cost V 4 bases and J 2 bases; bases outside gene matches: 14. This CDR3 has 19 residues.

This sequence joins TRBV7-9 and TRBJ1-2; no reliable D call. V was shortened by 6 bases and J by 2 bases, with 10 bases between the two germline ends. This CDR3 region has 13 residues. The germline V gene encodes CDR1 SEHNR and CDR2 FQNEAQ (reference sequence). The chain's CDR3 is CASSNRENYGYTF. In DNA, the CDR3 is TGTGCCAGCAGTAATAGAGAAAACTATGGCTACACCTTC. The whole variable domain, filled in from reference TRBV7-9 and TRBJ1-2, reads DTGVSQNPRHKITKRGQNVTFRCDPISEHNRLYWYRQTLGQGPEFLTYFQNEAQLEKSRLLSDRFSAERPKGSFSTLEIQRTEQGDSAMYLCASSNRENYGYTFGSGTRLTVV.

This clone was seen more than once but under ten times. V usage is TRBV30 and J usage is TRBJ1-2, with a weak D call TRBD1 (5 bases). V gave up 3 bases and J gave up 2 bases, with 16 bases separating them. Germline CDR1 reads GTSNPN; CDR2 reads SVGIG (reference sequence). The CDR3 consists of 15 residues. The CDR3 loop reads CAWSRQGPLNYGYTF. The CDR3 nucleotides are TGTGCCTGGAGCCGGCAGGGTCCCCTCAACTATGGCTACACCTTC.

V is TRBV18 and J is TRBJ1-2, with D perhaps TRBD1 (5 bases). CDR3 length: 15 amino acids. The V end was cut by 2 bases, the J end by 3 bases, with 13 bases between. CDR1 and CDR2 (germline): KGHSH, LQKENI. The CDR3 coding sequence is TGTGCCAGCTCACCATCGCAGGGAAACTACTATGGCTACACCTTC. Translating it yields CASSPSQGNYYGYTF.

The chain is built from TRBV27 and TRBJ2-6; 10 bases map to TRBD1. The V segment lost 2 bases and the J segment 3 bases; nucleotides outside the gene matches: 7. The length of the CDR3 is 18 residues. CDR1 is MNHEY and CDR2 is SMNVEV in the germline V gene (reference sequence). DNA for the CDR3: TGTGCCAGCAGTTTAAGGGGGACAGGGGTGTTTGGGGCCAACGTCCTGACTTTC. Translating gives CASSLRGTGVFGANVLTF.

This clone was detected a few times. This rearrangement joins TRBV7-6 to TRBJ1-2, with 7 bases lining up with TRBD1. Looked up from germline, CDR1 is SGHVS and CDR2 is FNYEAQ. V lost 5 bases, J lost 4 bases, and 16 bases stayed unmatched. This CDR3 is built from 17 residues. CDR3 sequence: CASSLTGTDPALYGYTF. Written as DNA, the CDR3 is TGTGCCAGCAGCCTGACCGGGACAGATCCCGCGCTCTATGGCTACACCTTC.

V gene TRBV27 combines with J gene TRBJ2-5, with TRBD1 matching 7 bases. CDR3 length equals 16 residues. Germline V CDR1 and CDR2: MNHEY, SMNVEV (reference sequence). Germline trimming cut 8 bases from V and 5 bases from J; bases unmatched to any gene: 17. The DNA for the CDR3 is TGTGCCAGCGGAACTTTACAGGGGAAGAGCTGGGAGACCCAGTACTTC. This codes for CASGTLQGKSWETQYF.

The chain links TRBV13 to TRBJ1-1; D uncertain. V was trimmed by 5 bases and J by 2 bases, leaving 3 bases between them. Germline V gene lookup returns CDR1 PRHDT and CDR2 FYEKMQ (reference sequence). This CDR3 has 11 amino acids. CDR3 in DNA: TGTGCCAGCAGCCTTAACACTGAAGCTTTCTTT. Encoded protein: CASSLNTEAFF.

CDR3 nucleotides: TGCAGCGCCGCCGGACTAGCGGGAGCTTTAGAGCAGTTCTTC. This encodes CSAAGLAGALEQFF. The gene calls are TRBV29-1 and TRBJ2-1, with 13 bases matching TRBD2. Germline lookup yields CDR1 SQVTM and CDR2 ANQGSEA. V shed 7 bases and J 10 bases; nucleotides not matched to a gene: 10. The CDR3 sequence is 14 residues long.

CDR3 protein: CASRPTATNEKLFF. DNA of the CDR3: TGTGCCAGCAGGCCTACTGCAACTAATGAAAAACTGTTTTTT. The chain employs TRBV11-2 and TRBJ1-4; D gene ambiguous. The CDR3 has 14 residues. From germline, CDR1 is SGHAT and CDR2 FQNNGV. With 6 bases removed from V and 0 bases from J, the gap between germline ends came to 8 bases.

The chain uses TRBV28 and TRBJ1-5, with TRBD1 identical over 7 bases. V trimming: 1 base; J trimming: 7 bases; junction bases outside the gene matches: 10. The germline V gene has CDR1 MDHEN and CDR2 SYDVKM. CDR3 length: 16 amino acids. DNA for the CDR3: TGTGCCAGCAGTTTATCTGGAGAGGGGGCCGGGCAGCCCCAGCATTTT. It encodes CASSLSGEGAGQPQHF. Full variable domain (rest looked up from reference TRBV28 and TRBJ1-5): DVKVTQSSRYLVKRTGEKVFLECVQDMDHENMFWYRQDPGLGLRLIYFSYDVKMKEKGDIPEGYSVSREKKERFSLILESASTNQTSMYLCASSLSGEGAGQPQHFGDGTRLSIL.

The chain uses TRBV30 and TRBJ1-1; possibly TRBD1 for D (6 bases). Trimming removed 0 bases at V and 2 bases at J, with 10 bases between. The CDR3 has 14 amino acids. Germline lookup yields CDR1 GTSNPN and CDR2 SVGIG (reference sequence). The CDR3 bases are TGTGCCTGGAGTGTCGGACAGCCAAACACTGAAGCTTTCTTT. It translates to CAWSVGQPNTEAFF.

As regards this clone: This sample includes further DNA sequences coding for the same CDR3. This sequence joins TRBV7-8 and TRBJ2-7, with 7 bases lining up with TRBD2. In germline, CDR1 is SGHVS, CDR2 FQNEAQ. CDR3 length equals 14 residues. J lost 3 bases, V lost 1 base, and 3 bases had no gene match. CDR3 coding DNA: TGTGCCAGCAGCTTAGGGGGCGGGAGCTACGAGCAGTACGTC. It specifies CASSLGGGSYEQYV.

This chain links TRBV15 with TRBJ2-2, with a possible D match to TRBD2 (6 bases). V was trimmed by 2 bases and J by 5 bases, leaving 18 bases between them. There are 17 residues in the CDR3. The germline V gene has CDR1 LNHNV and CDR2 YYDKDF (reference sequence). This CDR3 is CATSRPAAGRVTGELFF. DNA of the CDR3: TGTGCCACCAGCAGACCCGCGGCCGGGAGAGTGACCGGGGAGCTGTTTTTT.

The chain employs TRBV5-1 and TRBJ1-4; tentatively, D is TRBD1 (5 bases). The CDR3 contains 17 residues. Germline CDR1 SGHRS, CDR2 YFSETQ. The V end lost 3 bases, the J end lost 2 bases, and 17 bases lay between the germline ends. CDR3 region: CASSSAGTQQTNEKLFF. The CDR3 DNA is TGCGCCAGCAGCTCCGCAGGGACTCAGCAGACTAATGAAAAACTGTTTTTT.